This TCR beta chain was obtained from a study of blood T cell repertoires in COVID-19. Libraries were prepared by immunoSEQ multiplex PCR; TCRdb keeps only in-frame clonotypes and omits some of them. The sample records roughly 230,000 clones, 87% being singletons. This clonotype originated in a man in his thirties or forties in a cohort exposed to, infected with or recovered from COVID-19 (not recorded which). Sequenced input: PBMCs or T cells enriched from blood (not recorded which).

The CDR3 sequence is CASSRTSGSISAGELFF. CDR3 DNA: TGTGCCAGCAGCCGGACTAGCGGGAGTATCTCGGCCGGGGAGCTGTTTTTT. The gene calls are TRBV7-2 and TRBJ2-2; 13 nucleotides align to TRBD2. The CDR3 is 17 residues long. From germline, CDR1 is SGHTA and CDR2 FQGNSA. V was clipped by 5 bases and J by 6 bases; unmatched bases: 9. Using reference TRBV7-2 and TRBJ2-2 for the parts outside the CDR3, the full variable domain is GAGVSQSPSNKVTEKGKDVELRCDPISGHTALYWYRQSLGQGLEFLIYFQGNSAPDKSGLPSDRFSAERTGGSVSTLTIQRTQQEDSAVYLCASSRTSGSISAGELFFGEGSRLTVL.